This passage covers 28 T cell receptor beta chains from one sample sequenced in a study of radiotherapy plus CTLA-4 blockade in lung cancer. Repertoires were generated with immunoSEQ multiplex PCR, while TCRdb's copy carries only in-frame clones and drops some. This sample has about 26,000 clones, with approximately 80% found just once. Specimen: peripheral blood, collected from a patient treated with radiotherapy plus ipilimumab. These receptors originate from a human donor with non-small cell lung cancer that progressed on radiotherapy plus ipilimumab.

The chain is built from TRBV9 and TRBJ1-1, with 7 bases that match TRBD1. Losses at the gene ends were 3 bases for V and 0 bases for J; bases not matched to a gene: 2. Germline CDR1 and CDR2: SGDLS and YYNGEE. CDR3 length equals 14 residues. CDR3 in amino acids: CASSEGGVNTEAFF. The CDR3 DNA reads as TGTGCCAGCAGCGAAGGGGGCGTGAACACTGAAGCTTTCTTT. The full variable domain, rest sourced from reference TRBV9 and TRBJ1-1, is DSGVTQTPKHLITATGQRVTLRCSPRSGDLSVYWYQQSLDQGLQFLIQYYNGEERAKGNILERFSAQQFPDLHSELNLSSLELGDSALYFCASSEGGVNTEAFFGQGTRLTVV.

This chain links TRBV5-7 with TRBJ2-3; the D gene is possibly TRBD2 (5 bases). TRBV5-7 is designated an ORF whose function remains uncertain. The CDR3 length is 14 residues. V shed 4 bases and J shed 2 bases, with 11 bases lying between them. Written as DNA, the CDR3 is TGTGCCAGCAGCCCGCGGGTATTCACAGATACGCAGTATTTT. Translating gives CASSPRVFTDTQYF.

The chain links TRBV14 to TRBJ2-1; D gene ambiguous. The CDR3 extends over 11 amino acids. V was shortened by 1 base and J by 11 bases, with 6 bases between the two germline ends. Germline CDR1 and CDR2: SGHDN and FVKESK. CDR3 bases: TGTGCCAGCAGCCAAGTTAATAAGCAGTTCTTC. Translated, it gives CASSQVNKQFF.

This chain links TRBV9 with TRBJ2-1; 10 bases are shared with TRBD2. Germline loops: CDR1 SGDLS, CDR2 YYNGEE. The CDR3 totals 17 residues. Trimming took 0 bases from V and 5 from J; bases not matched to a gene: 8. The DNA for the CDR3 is TGTGCCAGCAGCGTAGGTAGTAGCGGGGGGATCAACAATGAGCAGTTCTTC. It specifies CASSVGSSGGINNEQFF.

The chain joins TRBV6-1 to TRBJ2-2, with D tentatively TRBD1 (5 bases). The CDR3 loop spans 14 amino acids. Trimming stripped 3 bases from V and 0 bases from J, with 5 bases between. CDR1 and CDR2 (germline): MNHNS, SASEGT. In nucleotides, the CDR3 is TGTGCCAGCAGTGAGACAGCGAACACCGGGGAGCTGTTTTTT. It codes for CASSETANTGELFF.

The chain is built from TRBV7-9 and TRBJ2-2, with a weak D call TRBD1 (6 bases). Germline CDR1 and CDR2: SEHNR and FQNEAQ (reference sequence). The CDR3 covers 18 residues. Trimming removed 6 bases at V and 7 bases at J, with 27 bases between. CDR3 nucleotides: TGTGCCAGCAGGACCTCCGGGACACCAGGGGCCTGGGGCGGGGAGCTGTTTTTT. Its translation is CASRTSGTPGAWGGELFF.

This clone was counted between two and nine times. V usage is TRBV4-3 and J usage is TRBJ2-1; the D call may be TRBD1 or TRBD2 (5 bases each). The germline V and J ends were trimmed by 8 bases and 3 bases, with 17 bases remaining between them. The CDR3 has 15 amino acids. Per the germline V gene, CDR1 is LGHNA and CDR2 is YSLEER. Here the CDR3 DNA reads TGCGCCAGCTCGAGGGGCCTGCAAGGCTACAATGAGCAGTTCTTC. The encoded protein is CASSRGLQGYNEQFF.

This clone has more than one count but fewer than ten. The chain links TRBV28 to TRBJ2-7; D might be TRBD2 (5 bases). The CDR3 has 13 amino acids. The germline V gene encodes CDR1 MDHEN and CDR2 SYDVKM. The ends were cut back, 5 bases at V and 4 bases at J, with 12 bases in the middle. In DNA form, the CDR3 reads TGTGCCAGCAGTCCCACGGAGGTGTACGAGCAGTACTTC. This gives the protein CASSPTEVYEQYF.

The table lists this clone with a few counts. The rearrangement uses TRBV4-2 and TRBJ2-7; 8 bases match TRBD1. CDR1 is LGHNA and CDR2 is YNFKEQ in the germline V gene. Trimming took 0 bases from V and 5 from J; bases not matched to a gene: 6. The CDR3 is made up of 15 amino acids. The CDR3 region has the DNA TGTGCCAGCAGCCAAGAGGACCAGGGGGCCGACGAGCAGTACTTC. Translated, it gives CASSQEDQGADEQYF.

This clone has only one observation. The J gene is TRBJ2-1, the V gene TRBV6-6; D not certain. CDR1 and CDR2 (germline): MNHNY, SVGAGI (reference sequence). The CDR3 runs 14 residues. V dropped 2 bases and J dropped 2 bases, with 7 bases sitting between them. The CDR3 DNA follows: TGTGCCAGCAGTTACCGGAATACCTACAATGAGCAGTTCTTC. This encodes CASSYRNTYNEQFF.

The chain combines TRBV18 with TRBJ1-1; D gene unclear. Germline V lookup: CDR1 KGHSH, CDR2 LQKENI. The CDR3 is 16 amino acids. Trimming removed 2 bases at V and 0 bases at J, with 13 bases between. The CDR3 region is CASSPVAGDMNTEAFF. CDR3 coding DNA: TGTGCCAGCTCACCAGTCGCAGGTGACATGAACACTGAAGCTTTCTTT. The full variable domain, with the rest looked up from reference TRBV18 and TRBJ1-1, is NAGVMQNPRHLVRRRGQEARLRCSPMKGHSHVYWYRQLPEEGLKFMVYLQKENIIDESGMPKERFSAEFPKEGPSILRIQQVVRGDSAAYFCASSPVAGDMNTEAFFGQGTRLTVV.

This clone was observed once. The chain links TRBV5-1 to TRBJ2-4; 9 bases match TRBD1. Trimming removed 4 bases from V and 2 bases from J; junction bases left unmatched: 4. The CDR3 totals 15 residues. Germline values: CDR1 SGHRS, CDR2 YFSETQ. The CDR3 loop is CASSLTGGSKNIQYF. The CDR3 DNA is TGCGCCAGCAGCCTCACAGGGGGCTCCAAAAACATTCAGTACTTC.

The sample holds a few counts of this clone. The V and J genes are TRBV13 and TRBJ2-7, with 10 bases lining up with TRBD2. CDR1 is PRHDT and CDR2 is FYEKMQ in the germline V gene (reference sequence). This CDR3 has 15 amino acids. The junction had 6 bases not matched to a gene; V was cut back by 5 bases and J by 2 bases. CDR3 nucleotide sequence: TGTGCCAGCAGCGCGACTAGCGGGTCCCCCTACGAGCAGTACTTC. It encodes CASSATSGSPYEQYF.

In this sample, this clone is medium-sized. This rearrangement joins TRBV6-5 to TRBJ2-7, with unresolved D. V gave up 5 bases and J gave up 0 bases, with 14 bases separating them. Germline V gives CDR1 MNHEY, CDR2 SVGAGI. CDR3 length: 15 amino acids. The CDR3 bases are TGTGCCAGCAGTAAGAGCCGGATCCCCTCCTACGAGCAGTACTTC. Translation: CASSKSRIPSYEQYF.

Written as DNA, the CDR3 is TGCGCCAGCAGCTTAGCAGGGAGCAATGAGCAGTTCTTC. Its translation: CASSLAGSNEQFF. The chain uses TRBV5-1 and TRBJ2-1; D tentatively fits TRBD1 or TRBD2 (5 bases each). The CDR3 loop spans 13 amino acids. The V and J ends lost 2 bases and 6 bases respectively, with 9 bases between them. The germline CDR1 and CDR2 sequences are SGHRS and YFSETQ.

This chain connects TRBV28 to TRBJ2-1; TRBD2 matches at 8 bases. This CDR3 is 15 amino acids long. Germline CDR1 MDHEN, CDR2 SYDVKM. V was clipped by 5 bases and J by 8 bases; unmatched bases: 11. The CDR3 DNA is TGTGCCAGCAGTCCCCGGGGTAGCGGGATTGATGAGCAGTTCTTC. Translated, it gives CASSPRGSGIDEQFF.

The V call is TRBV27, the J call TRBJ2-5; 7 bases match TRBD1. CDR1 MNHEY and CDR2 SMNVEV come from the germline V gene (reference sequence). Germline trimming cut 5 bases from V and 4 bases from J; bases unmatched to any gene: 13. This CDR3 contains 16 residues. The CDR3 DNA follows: TGTGCCAGCAGTCCCCGCTTGACAGGGTATGGAGAGACCCAGTACTTC. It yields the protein CASSPRLTGYGETQYF.

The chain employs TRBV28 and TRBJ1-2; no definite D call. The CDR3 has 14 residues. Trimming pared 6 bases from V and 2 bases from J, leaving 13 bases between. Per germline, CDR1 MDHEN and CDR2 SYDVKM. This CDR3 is CASSTSRMNYGYTF. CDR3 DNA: TGTGCCAGCAGCACCTCCCGGATGAACTATGGCTACACCTTC.

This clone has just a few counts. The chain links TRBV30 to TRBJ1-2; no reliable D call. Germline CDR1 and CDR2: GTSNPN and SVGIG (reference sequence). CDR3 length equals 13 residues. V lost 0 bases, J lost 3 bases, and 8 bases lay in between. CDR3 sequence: CAWSVSRYYGYTF. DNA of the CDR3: TGTGCCTGGAGTGTAAGTCGGTACTATGGCTACACCTTC.

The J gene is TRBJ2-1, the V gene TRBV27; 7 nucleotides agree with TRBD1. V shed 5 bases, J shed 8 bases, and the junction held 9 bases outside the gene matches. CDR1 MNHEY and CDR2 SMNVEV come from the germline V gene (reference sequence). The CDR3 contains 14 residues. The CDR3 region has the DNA TGTGCCAGCAGTCACTCGACAGGGATCCATGAGCAGTTCTTC. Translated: CASSHSTGIHEQFF.

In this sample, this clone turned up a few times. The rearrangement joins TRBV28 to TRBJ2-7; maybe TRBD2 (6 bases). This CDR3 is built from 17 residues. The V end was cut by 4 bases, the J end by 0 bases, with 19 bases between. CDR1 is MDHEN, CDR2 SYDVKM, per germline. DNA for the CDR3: TGTGCCAGCAGTTACCGCTGGGGGGAGGAGGACTCCTACGAGCAGTACTTC. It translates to CASSYRWGEEDSYEQYF.

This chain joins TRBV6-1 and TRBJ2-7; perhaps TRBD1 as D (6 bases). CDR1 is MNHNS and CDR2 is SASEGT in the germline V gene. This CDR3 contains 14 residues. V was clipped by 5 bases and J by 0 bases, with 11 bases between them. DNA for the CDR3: TGTGCCAGCAGTTTGGACAGATTCTCCTACGAGCAGTACTTC. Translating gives CASSLDRFSYEQYF.

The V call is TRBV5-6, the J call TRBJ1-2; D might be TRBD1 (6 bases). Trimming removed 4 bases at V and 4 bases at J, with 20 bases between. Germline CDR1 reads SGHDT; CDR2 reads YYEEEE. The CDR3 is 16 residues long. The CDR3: CASSPVVAGVSYGYTF. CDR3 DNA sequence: TGTGCCAGCAGCCCGGTCGTAGCAGGGGTTTCCTATGGCTACACCTTC.

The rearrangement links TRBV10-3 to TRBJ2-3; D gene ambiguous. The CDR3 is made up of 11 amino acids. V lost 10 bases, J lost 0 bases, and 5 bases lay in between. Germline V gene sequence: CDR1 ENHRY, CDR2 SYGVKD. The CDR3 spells CATESTDTQYF. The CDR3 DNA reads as TGTGCCACCGAAAGCACAGATACGCAGTATTTT.

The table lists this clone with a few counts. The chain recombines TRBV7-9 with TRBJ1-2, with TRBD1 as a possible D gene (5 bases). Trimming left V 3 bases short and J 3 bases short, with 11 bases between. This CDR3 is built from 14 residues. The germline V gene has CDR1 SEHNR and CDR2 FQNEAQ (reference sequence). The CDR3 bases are TGTGCCAGCAGCTTCCCGACAGCCGACTATGGCTACACCTTC. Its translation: CASSFPTADYGYTF.

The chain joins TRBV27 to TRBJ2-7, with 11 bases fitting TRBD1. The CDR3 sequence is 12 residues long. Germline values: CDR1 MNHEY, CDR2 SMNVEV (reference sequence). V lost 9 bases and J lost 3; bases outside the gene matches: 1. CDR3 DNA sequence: TGTGCCAGTGGGACAGGGGGCTACGAGCAGTACTTC. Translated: CASGTGGYEQYF.

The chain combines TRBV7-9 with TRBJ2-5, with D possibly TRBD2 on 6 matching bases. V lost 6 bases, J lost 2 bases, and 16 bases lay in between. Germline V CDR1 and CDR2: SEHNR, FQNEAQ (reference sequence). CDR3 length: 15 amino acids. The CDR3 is CASSYAGLLQETQYF. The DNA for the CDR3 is TGTGCCAGCAGTTATGCGGGACTCTTGCAAGAGACCCAGTACTTC. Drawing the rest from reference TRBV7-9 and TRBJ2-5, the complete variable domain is DTGVSQNPRHKITKRGQNVTFRCDPISEHNRLYWYRQTLGQGPEFLTYFQNEAQLEKSRLLSDRFSAERPKGSFSTLEIQRTEQGDSAMYLCASSYAGLLQETQYFGPGTRLLVL.

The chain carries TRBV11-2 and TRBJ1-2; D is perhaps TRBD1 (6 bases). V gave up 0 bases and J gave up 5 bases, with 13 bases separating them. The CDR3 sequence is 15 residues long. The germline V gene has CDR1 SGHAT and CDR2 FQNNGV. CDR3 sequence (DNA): TGTGCCAGCAGCTTAGATCCGACAGGCTCGTATGGCTACACCTTC. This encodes CASSLDPTGSYGYTF.